This TCR beta chain was documented in a study of T-cell memory formation after mild COVID-19. Study details: Clustering of TCRs was largely donor specific. Study observations and caveats: Among clones contracting day 15 to 85, CD4/CD8 was balanced, whereas later expanders leaned CD4+.

TCRdb analysed the 5' RACE reads with MiXCR anew, one entry per CDR3 protein. The sample consists of tens of thousands of distinct CDR3 sequences, 9.5% to 15% of them appearing once. Germline V gives CDR1 MNHNS, CDR2 SASEGT. This CDR3 spans 14 amino acids. The trim removed 6 bases at V and 5 bases at J, leaving 4 bases unmatched. This clonotype was detected a few times. What it binds is unknown. The sequencing input was PBMCs or a T cell subset sorted from them (not recorded which). The chain joins TRBV6-1 to TRBJ2-2; TRBD1 matches at 9 bases. The TCR originated in a man between 18 and 35 years old who had mild COVID-19 (a few samples of this study predate the infection). Cell type and time point are not known. CDR3 in DNA: TGTGCCAGCAGATACAGGGGGCGGACCGGGGAGCTGTTTTTT. Encoded protein: CASRYRGRTGELFF.